The 22 T cell receptor beta chains in this list originate from one sample, sequenced in a study of cytomegalovirus exposure and HLA in healthy donors. The table came from immunoSEQ multiplex PCR; TCRdb's copy has only in-frame clones and leaves some out. Of 130,000 or so clones in the sample, under 90% were seen once. Sample: PBMCs. The source is a woman aged 25 to 39 in good health and CMV-seronegative.

This chain connects TRBV7-2 to TRBJ1-5, with 7 positions matching TRBD1. The CDR3 extends over 15 amino acids. In germline, CDR1 is SGHTA, CDR2 FQGNSA. V shed 1 base and J 7 bases; nucleotides not matched to a gene: 7. CDR3 nucleotides: TGTGCCAGCAGCTTAGGGGAGGACAGGAGGCAGCCCCAGCATTTT. It specifies CASSLGEDRRQPQHF.

The rearrangement joins TRBV19 to TRBJ1-4; D is unresolved. Germline V gene lookup returns CDR1 LNHDA and CDR2 SQIVND (reference sequence). Trimming removed 7 bases at V and 7 bases at J, with 10 bases between. The CDR3 is made up of 12 amino acids. The CDR3 sequence is CASTEGFEKLFF. The CDR3 region has the DNA TGTGCCAGTACGGAGGGTTTTGAAAAACTGTTTTTT.

As DNA, the CDR3 is TGTGCCAGCAGCCTAAGTGTGGCTTCGGGCAATGAGCAGTTCTTC. It encodes CASSLSVASGNEQFF. V gene TRBV11-3 combines with J gene TRBJ2-1; D not resolved. The CDR3 covers 15 residues. V was cut by 5 bases and J by 6 bases, with 17 bases left in between. Germline V lookup: CDR1 SGHNT, CDR2 YENEEA. Filled out from reference TRBV11-3 and TRBJ2-1, the complete variable domain reads EAGVVQSPRYKIIEKKQPVAFWCNPISGHNTLYWYLQNLGQGPELLIRYENEEAVDDSQLPKDRFSAERLKGVDSTLKIQPAELGDSAVYLCASSLSVASGNEQFFGPGTRLTVL.

This clone was seen more than once but under ten times. The chain links TRBV3-2 to TRBJ1-2; the D call in the table, TRBD1, was not verified against the DNA. TRBV3-2 is termed a pseudogene. This CDR3 has 8 residues. Here the CDR3 DNA reads TGTGCCAGCAGCCAGGGGCCCTTC. This sequence encodes CASSQGPF.

The DNA of the CDR3 is TGTGCCAGCAGTACCGACAGGGATGGGGTTGGGACTGAAGCTTTCTTT. Translating it yields CASSTDRDGVGTEAFF. The chain has TRBV27 and TRBJ1-1; 7 positions agree with TRBD1. CDR3 length: 16 amino acids. With V trimmed by 5 bases and J by 5 bases, 14 bases remained unmatched. Germline values: CDR1 MNHEY, CDR2 SMNVEV (reference sequence).

This clone turned up a few times. The CDR3 sequence: CSVNRDRGYGYTF. The CDR3 DNA reads TGCAGCGTAAACCGGGACAGGGGCTATGGCTACACCTTC. The chain uses TRBV29-1 and TRBJ1-2; 10 bases match TRBD1. Trimming at V came to 6 bases and at J to 4 bases, leaving 5 bases not matched to a gene. Germline V gene sequence: CDR1 SQVTM, CDR2 ANQGSEA. The length of the CDR3 is 13 residues.

This rearrangement joins TRBV2 to TRBJ2-7; TRBD1 matches at 9 bases. The V gene's germline CDR1 is SNHLY and CDR2 FYNNEI. The CDR3 runs 13 residues. Trimming removed 5 bases from V and 7 bases from J; junction bases left unmatched: 6. The CDR3 region is CASSPSGTGEQYF. The CDR3 coding sequence is TGTGCCAGCAGTCCATCCGGGACAGGGGAGCAGTACTTC.

The rearrangement links TRBV5-4 to TRBJ1-2; D ambiguous. With 0 bases removed from V and 5 bases from J, the gap between germline ends came to 14 bases. From germline, CDR1 is SGHNT and CDR2 YYREEE (reference sequence). The CDR3 runs 15 residues. The CDR3: CASSLDMERKYGYTF. CDR3 DNA sequence: TGTGCCAGCAGCTTGGATATGGAGAGGAAGTATGGCTACACCTTC.

J is TRBJ2-5 and V is TRBV10-1; TRBD1 might be the D (7 bases). Trimming took off 4 bases at V and 4 bases at J, with 13 bases between the two ends. CDR1 and CDR2 (germline): WNHNN, SYGVQD (reference sequence). There are 14 residues in the CDR3. Here the CDR3 DNA reads TGCGCCAGCAGTGGACAGGGAGGAGGAGAGACCCAGTACTTC. Amino acids: CASSGQGGGETQYF.

The chain couples TRBV6-5 to TRBJ2-3; TRBD1 aligns across 8 bases. V shed 6 bases, J shed 5 bases, and the junction held 10 bases outside the gene matches. This CDR3 region has 15 residues. Looked up from germline, CDR1 is MNHEY and CDR2 is SVGAGI. CDR3 amino acids: CASRETGEWGDTQYF. The DNA for the CDR3 is TGTGCCAGCAGGGAGACAGGGGAGTGGGGAGATACGCAGTATTTT.

The V and J genes are TRBV11-3 and TRBJ1-6; 8 nucleotides agree with TRBD1. The CDR3 runs 16 residues. Germline V lookup: CDR1 SGHNT, CDR2 YENEEA. Trimming at V came to 3 bases and at J to 3 bases, leaving 4 bases not matched to a gene. The CDR3 DNA is TGTGCCAGCAGCTTTACGACAGGGGTCTATAATTCACCCCTCCACTTT. Protein product: CASSFTTGVYNSPLHF.

This chain joins TRBV6-5 and TRBJ1-6, with 8 bases lining up with TRBD1. With V trimmed by 6 bases and J by 7 bases, 5 bases remained unmatched. Germline lookup yields CDR1 MNHEY and CDR2 SVGAGI. The CDR3 is 14 amino acids. CDR3 protein: CASSPTGENSPLHF. The CDR3 DNA reads TGTGCCAGCAGCCCGACAGGGGAGAATTCACCCCTCCACTTT.

The chain's CDR3 is CASSPGQVNSPLHF. CDR3 nucleotides: TGCGCCAGCAGCCCAGGACAGGTTAATTCACCCCTCCACTTT. The rearrangement links TRBV5-1 to TRBJ1-6; 7 nucleotides align to TRBD1. The germline CDR1 and CDR2 sequences are SGHRS and YFSETQ. V was pared by 4 bases and J by 6 bases, with 4 bases of the junction left unmatched. The CDR3 loop spans 14 amino acids.

This clone was seen a few times. J is TRBJ2-7 and V is TRBV11-2; 7 nucleotides agree with TRBD1. This CDR3 region has 18 residues. The V and J ends lost 4 bases and 3 bases, in that order; junction bases with no gene match: 18. Germline lookup yields CDR1 SGHAT and CDR2 FQNNGV. The chain's CDR3 is CASSSLSGWGTAFYEQYF. Here the CDR3 DNA reads TGTGCCAGCAGCTCCCTCAGCGGTTGGGGGACAGCCTTCTACGAGCAGTACTTC.

This clone has just one count. The gene calls are TRBV10-3 and TRBJ1-1; 8 nucleotides align to TRBD1. The CDR3 length is 15 residues. The V gene end was trimmed by 4 bases and the J gene end by 1 base; junction bases not matched to a gene: 5. The germline CDR1 and CDR2 sequences are ENHRY and SYGVKD. The CDR3 region is CAISVSQGANTEAFF. As DNA, the CDR3 is TGTGCCATCAGTGTAAGTCAGGGGGCGAACACTGAAGCTTTCTTT.

The rearrangement joins TRBV21-1 to TRBJ1-2; the table calls TRBD1, which could not be checked here. TRBV21-1 is assigned pseudogene status. This CDR3 comprises 14 residues. The CDR3 DNA reads TGTGCCAGCAGCGGTCACAGAGAAAACTATGGCTACACCTTC. The encoded protein is CASSGHRENYGYTF.

V gene TRBV7-9 combines with J gene TRBJ2-3; the D gene is possibly TRBD2 (5 bases). Trimming shortened V by 4 bases and J by 3 bases, and 20 bases separated the two germline ends. Germline V gene data show CDR1 as SEHNR and CDR2 as FQNEAQ (reference sequence). This CDR3 region has 17 residues. The CDR3 spells CASSSQVGVGSTDTQYF. CDR3 DNA sequence: TGTGCCAGCAGCTCACAAGTCGGGGTCGGGTCGACAGATACGCAGTATTTT.

The chain recombines TRBV19 with TRBJ2-2, with 9 bases matching TRBD2. The CDR3 loop spans 16 amino acids. V was pared by 1 base and J by 1 base, with 1 base of the junction left unmatched. Germline CDR1 is LNHDA and CDR2 is SQIVND (reference sequence). The CDR3 DNA sequence: TGTGCCAGTAGTATAGGACTAGCGGTGAACACCGGGGAGCTGTTTTTT. It yields the protein CASSIGLAVNTGELFF.

This sequence joins TRBV25-1 and TRBJ2-7; tentatively, D is TRBD1 (6 bases). The V end was cut by 3 bases, the J end by 3 bases, with 15 bases between. From germline, CDR1 is MGHDK and CDR2 SYGVNS. This CDR3 has 15 amino acids. CDR3 nucleotides: TGTGCCAGCAGTGACTCCGGGACAATGCGCTACGAGCAGTACTTC. It is translated as CASSDSGTMRYEQYF.

V is TRBV6-5 and J is TRBJ1-5; the D gene is possibly TRBD1 (6 bases). The CDR3 spans 15 residues. The V and J ends lost 5 bases and 7 bases respectively, with 18 bases between them. Per germline, CDR1 MNHEY and CDR2 SVGAGI. CDR3 amino acids: CASSNPQGRDQPQHF. CDR3 DNA: TGTGCCAGCAGTAACCCACAGGGTCGAGACCAGCCCCAGCATTTT.

The J gene is TRBJ2-2, the V gene TRBV7-9; 8 bases align to TRBD2. This CDR3 is 16 amino acids long. Germline trimming cut 5 bases from V and 4 bases from J; bases unmatched to any gene: 9. Per the germline V gene, CDR1 is SEHNR and CDR2 is FQNEAQ (reference sequence). In DNA form, the CDR3 reads TGTGCCAGCAGCGGTGAACTAGCGGTAGTCACCGGGGAGCTGTTTTTT. It translates to CASSGELAVVTGELFF.

The count of this clone is one. The gene calls are TRBV6-1 and TRBJ1-1; D gene ambiguous. Trimming took 3 bases from V and 0 from J, leaving 11 bases between them. Germline V gene data show CDR1 as MNHNS and CDR2 as SASEGT. This CDR3 comprises 15 residues. The CDR3 loop reads CASSEKGGMNTEAFF. DNA for the CDR3: TGTGCCAGCAGTGAGAAAGGAGGGATGAACACTGAAGCTTTCTTT.